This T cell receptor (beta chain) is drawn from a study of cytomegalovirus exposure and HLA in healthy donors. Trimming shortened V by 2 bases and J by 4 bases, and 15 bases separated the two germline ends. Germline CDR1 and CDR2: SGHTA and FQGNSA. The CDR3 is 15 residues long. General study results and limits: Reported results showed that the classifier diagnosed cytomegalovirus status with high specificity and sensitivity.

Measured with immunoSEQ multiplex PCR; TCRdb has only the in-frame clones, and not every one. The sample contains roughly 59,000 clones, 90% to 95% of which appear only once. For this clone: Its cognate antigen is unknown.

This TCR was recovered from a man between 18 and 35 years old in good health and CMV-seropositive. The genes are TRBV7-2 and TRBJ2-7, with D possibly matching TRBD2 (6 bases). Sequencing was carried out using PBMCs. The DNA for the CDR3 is TGTGCCAGCAGCTTACGTCTGGGCGGGAATTACGAGCAGTACTTC. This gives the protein CASSLRLGGNYEQYF. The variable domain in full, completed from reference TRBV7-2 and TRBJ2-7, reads GAGVSQSPSNKVTEKGKDVELRCDPISGHTALYWYRQSLGQGLEFLIYFQGNSAPDKSGLPSDRFSAERTGGSVSTLTIQRTQQEDSAVYLCASSLRLGGNYEQYFGPGTRLTVT.